Below, 14 T cell receptor beta chains from the same sample are listed, as sequenced in a study of CD8 T cells in Susac syndrome. Roughly 0.45 to 1 ug RNA was reverse transcribed with random hexamers. TCRdb used MiXCR to reprocess the immunoSEQ multiplex PCR reads, holding one entry per CDR3 protein. This repertoire shows about 160,000 distinct CDR3 sequences, about 91% found once; its top ten account for around 0.087%. Material for sequencing was CD4+ T cells from PBMCs. These receptor sequences come from a human donor in good health.

V usage is TRBV20-1 and J usage is TRBJ2-5, with D perhaps TRBD1 or TRBD2 (5 bases each). V gave up 3 bases and J gave up 8 bases, with 16 bases separating them. This CDR3 spans 13 amino acids. In germline, CDR1 is DFQATT, CDR2 SNEGSKA (reference sequence). The CDR3 reads CSARRDGQGTQYF. The CDR3 DNA is TGCAGTGCTAGGAGGGACGGTCAAGGAACCCAGTACTTC.

The genes are TRBV27 and TRBJ2-1; D could derive from TRBD1 or TRBD2 (5 bases each). This CDR3 is 18 amino acids long. Trimming removed 1 base from V and 4 bases from J, with 20 bases in between. The germline CDR1 and CDR2 sequences are MNHEY and SMNVEV (reference sequence). CDR3 nucleotides: TGTGCCAGCAGTTTATACCCCACCCGGGGCAGGAGATACAATGAGCAGTTCTTC. As protein: CASSLYPTRGRRYNEQFF.

V and J are TRBV5-4 and TRBJ2-3, with no clear D. This CDR3 contains 12 residues. Trimming took 2 bases from V and 4 from J, leaving 5 bases between them. CDR1 and CDR2 from the germline V gene are SGHNT and YYREEE (reference sequence). The CDR3 region has the DNA TGTGCCAGCAGCTTTGGACCAGATACGCAGTATTTT. Translation: CASSFGPDTQYF.

V is TRBV19 and J is TRBJ2-2, with D perhaps TRBD1 (6 bases). CDR1 LNHDA and CDR2 SQIVND come from the germline V gene (reference sequence). Trimming removed 10 bases at V and 1 base at J, with 10 bases between. The CDR3 runs to 13 residues. The CDR3 protein is CAILDRNTGELFF. Written as DNA, the CDR3 is TGTGCCATACTGGACAGGAACACCGGGGAGCTGTTTTTT.

V usage is TRBV27 and J usage is TRBJ2-1; the match to TRBD1 covers 7 bases. Trimming at V came to 3 bases and at J to 6 bases, leaving 8 bases not matched to a gene. The CDR3 extends over 15 amino acids. Germline CDR1 reads MNHEY; CDR2 reads SMNVEV (reference sequence). The CDR3 sequence is CASSFSQGYGNEQFF. As DNA, the CDR3 is TGTGCCAGCAGTTTCTCACAGGGGTACGGCAATGAGCAGTTCTTC.

This clonotype was seen once. The V and J genes are TRBV25-1 and TRBJ1-3; TRBD1 matches 8 bases. The CDR3 contains 13 residues. Trimming removed 6 bases from V and 2 bases from J; junction bases left unmatched: 0. Germline V lookup: CDR1 MGHDK, CDR2 SYGVNS. The CDR3 loop is CASRTGAGNTIYF. The CDR3 DNA reads TGTGCCAGCAGGACAGGGGCTGGAAACACCATATATTTT. Full variable domain (rest looked up from reference TRBV25-1 and TRBJ1-3): EADIYQTPRYLVIGTGKKITLECSQTMGHDKMYWYQQDPGMELHLIHYSYGVNSTEKGDLSSESTVSRIRTEHFPLTLESARPSHTSQYLCASRTGAGNTIYFGEGSWLTVV.

J is TRBJ1-6 and V is TRBV20-1; D ambiguous. The germline CDR1 and CDR2 sequences are DFQATT and SNEGSKA (reference sequence). The CDR3 loop spans 13 amino acids. Trimming took off 2 bases at V and 8 bases at J, with 10 bases between the two ends. CDR3 loop: CSARSGLDSPLHF. CDR3 coding DNA: TGCAGTGCTAGAAGCGGCCTGGATTCACCCCTCCACTTT.

The rearrangement links TRBV6-5 to TRBJ2-1; 10 bases agree with TRBD2. CDR1 is MNHEY, CDR2 SVGAGI, per germline. V lost 1 base and J lost 7; bases outside the gene matches: 13. CDR3 size: 18 residues. CDR3 amino acids: CASSYLSHQRGGVNEQFF. The CDR3 bases are TGTGCCAGCAGTTACTTATCCCACCAGCGGGGGGGTGTGAATGAGCAGTTCTTC.

This clonotype was seen a single time. The chain employs TRBV5-1 and TRBJ1-5; no clear D gene. The V gene's germline CDR1 is SGHRS and CDR2 YFSETQ. The V and J ends lost 1 base and 2 bases respectively, with 7 bases between them. CDR3 length equals 14 residues. CDR3 in DNA: TGCGCCAGCAGCTTGAGTGGGGGCAATCAGCCCCAGCATTTT. This codes for CASSLSGGNQPQHF.

In its sample, this clonotype was seen a few times. The chain combines TRBV6-2 or TRBV6-3 with TRBJ1-2; no clear D. V was shortened by 6 bases and J by 4 bases, with 15 bases between the two germline ends. The germline gives CDR1 MNHEY, CDR2 SVGEGT. The CDR3 spans 14 residues. CDR3 sequence (DNA): TGTGCCAGCAGCATACGCCCAAAGGGCTATGGCTACACCTTC. It is translated as CASSIRPKGYGYTF.

This rearrangement joins TRBV6-1 to TRBJ2-5, with D possibly TRBD1 on 6 matching bases. The germline CDR1 and CDR2 sequences are MNHNS and SASEGT. The CDR3 spans 13 residues. V was cut by 8 bases and J by 6 bases, with 16 bases left in between. The CDR3 sequence is CASYQGIRKTQYF. CDR3 nucleotides: TGTGCCAGCTACCAGGGGATTAGAAAGACCCAGTACTTC.

CDR3: CASSEGSGAYNEQFF. As DNA, the CDR3 is TGCGCCAGCAGTGAGGGTAGCGGTGCCTACAATGAGCAGTTCTTC. The rearrangement joins TRBV10-1 to TRBJ2-1; maybe TRBD2 (6 bases). CDR1 and CDR2 (germline): WNHNN, SYGVQD (reference sequence). V was cut by 2 bases and J by 2 bases, with 10 bases left in between. CDR3 length equals 15 residues.

This chain connects TRBV7-3 to TRBJ2-1; D ambiguous. Germline CDR1 reads SGHTA; CDR2 reads FQGTGA. V lost 2 bases to trimming and J lost 6 bases, with 8 bases between them. The CDR3 has 13 amino acids. The CDR3 here is CASSLGGTNEQFF. The CDR3 DNA reads as TGTGCCAGCAGCTTAGGCGGAACCAATGAGCAGTTCTTC.

The DNA of the CDR3 is TGTGCCAGCAGTGGTAGCGGGGGGGCCTCCTACAATGAGCAGTTCTTC. Residues: CASSGSGGASYNEQFF. V usage is TRBV6-4 and J usage is TRBJ2-1; 11 bases line up with TRBD2. Germline V gene lookup returns CDR1 MRHNA and CDR2 SNTAGT. This CDR3 comprises 16 residues. The trim removed 4 bases at V and 0 bases at J, leaving 2 bases unmatched.